A single sample gave rise to the 13 T cell receptor beta chains below, sequenced in a study of blood T cell repertoires in COVID-19. Assay: immunoSEQ multiplex PCR; the TCRdb copy retains only in-frame clones and omits some. Here the sample spans about 180,000 clones, 81% being singletons. Specimen: PBMCs or T cells enriched from blood (not recorded which). The receptors were gathered from a woman between 40 and 50 years old with acute COVID-19.

The chain joins TRBV6-1 to TRBJ2-1; D is perhaps TRBD2 (5 bases). From germline, CDR1 is MNHNS and CDR2 SASEGT. CDR3 length equals 13 residues. Trimming stripped 2 bases from V and 13 bases from J, with 15 bases between. The CDR3 coding sequence is TGTGCCAGCAGTGAAACAAGCGGAGTCACTCAGTTCTTC. The encoded protein is CASSETSGVTQFF.

This clone was seen only once. The CDR3 spells CASSQEGGSGSHEQFF. The CDR3, as DNA: TGTGCCAGCAGCCAAGAGGGGGGTAGCGGGAGCCATGAGCAGTTCTTC. The chain employs TRBV4-2 and TRBJ2-1; 9 nucleotides line up with TRBD2. The junction had 8 bases not matched to a gene; V was cut back by 0 bases and J by 8 bases. Germline values: CDR1 LGHNA, CDR2 YNFKEQ. The CDR3 consists of 16 residues.

This clone has just a few counts. The chain carries TRBV29-1 and TRBJ2-1; tentatively, D is TRBD2 (5 bases). V shed 2 bases and J shed 6 bases, with 17 bases lying between them. The CDR3 is 15 amino acids. Germline CDR1 is SQVTM and CDR2 is ANQGSEA. As DNA, the CDR3 is TGCAGCGTTGAATCGTCGTCTAGCTTTCGCAATGAGCAGTTCTTC. This codes for CSVESSSSFRNEQFF.

V gene TRBV7-9 combines with J gene TRBJ2-1, with 16 bases that match TRBD2. Germline CDR1 reads SEHNR; CDR2 reads FQNEAQ (reference sequence). The V segment lost 4 bases and the J segment 8 bases; nucleotides outside the gene matches: 8. The CDR3 runs to 17 residues. The CDR3 nucleotides read TGTGCCAGCAGCTCCGGGACTAGCGGGAGGGTTGGAGATGAGCAGTTCTTC. Translating it yields CASSSGTSGRVGDEQFF.

V usage is TRBV30 and J usage is TRBJ1-6; perhaps TRBD1 as D (5 bases). This CDR3 contains 14 residues. V dropped 0 bases and J dropped 8 bases, with 11 bases sitting between them. The germline V gene encodes CDR1 GTSNPN and CDR2 SVGIG (reference sequence). The CDR3 protein is CAWSVEGAHSPLHF. Here the CDR3 DNA reads TGTGCCTGGAGTGTCGAAGGGGCGCATTCACCCCTCCACTTT.

J is TRBJ2-1 and V is TRBV11-1, with D possibly being TRBD2 (7 bases). Germline CDR1 reads SGHAT; CDR2 reads FQDESV (reference sequence). The V end lost 5 bases, the J end lost 6 bases, and 14 bases lay between the germline ends. This CDR3 comprises 14 residues. The CDR3 bases are TGTGCCAGCAGCCCGACTAGGGGGGGCAATGAGCAGTTCTTC. Protein sequence: CASSPTRGGNEQFF.

The CDR3 loop is CASSQDRVYPNIQYF. The CDR3 bases are TGCGCCAGCAGCCAAGACAGGGTTTACCCAAACATTCAGTACTTC. V usage is TRBV4-1 and J usage is TRBJ2-4; D is possibly TRBD1 (5 bases). Germline CDR1 is MGHRA and CDR2 is YSYEKL. This CDR3 is 15 amino acids long. V was shortened by 0 bases and J by 6 bases, with 12 bases between the two germline ends.

This sequence joins TRBV18 and TRBJ2-7, with 14 positions matching TRBD2. Germline values: CDR1 KGHSH, CDR2 LQKENI. The length of the CDR3 is 15 residues. Trimming at V came to 3 bases and at J to 5 bases, leaving 3 bases not matched to a gene. CDR3 coding DNA: TGTGCCAGCTCACCCCAGGGACTAGCGGGAGACGAGCAGTACTTC. Encoded protein: CASSPQGLAGDEQYF. The full variable domain, in which reference TRBV18 and TRBJ2-7 provide the parts outside the CDR3, is NAGVMQNPRHLVRRRGQEARLRCSPMKGHSHVYWYRQLPEEGLKFMVYLQKENIIDESGMPKERFSAEFPKEGPSILRIQQVVRGDSAAYFCASSPQGLAGDEQYFGPGTRLTVT.

This CDR3 reads CASQAGAWETQYF. The CDR3 DNA reads as TGTGCCAGCCAGGCGGGGGCGTGGGAGACCCAGTACTTC. V and J are TRBV24-1 and TRBJ2-5, with D possibly TRBD2 on 7 matching bases. The length of the CDR3 is 13 residues. CDR1 and CDR2 from the germline V gene are KGHDR and SFDVKD. V was shortened by 11 bases and J by 5 bases, with 17 bases between the two germline ends.

The rearrangement joins TRBV11-2 to TRBJ1-2; TRBD1 matches 7 bases. Germline V gene data show CDR1 as SGHAT and CDR2 as FQNNGV. With 1 base clipped from V and 7 bases from J, the junction kept 3 bases outside the gene matches. The CDR3 covers 13 residues. CDR3 bases: TGTGCCAGCAGCTTAGGGGACAGCCTTGGCTACACCTTC. Its translation: CASSLGDSLGYTF.

In this sample, this clone turned up a few times. The rearrangement joins TRBV5-1 to TRBJ2-2; 7 bases align to TRBD2. The length of the CDR3 is 15 residues. The V gene's germline CDR1 is SGHRS and CDR2 YFSETQ. V trimming: 3 bases; J trimming: 2 bases; junction bases outside the gene matches: 4. The CDR3 reads CASSSAGDNTGELFF. CDR3 bases: TGCGCCAGCAGCTCCGCGGGGGACAACACCGGGGAGCTGTTTTTT.

This clone occurred once. CDR3 coding DNA: TGTGCCAGCAGCCTAGGGGGATGGCTTCACTACACCTTC. This encodes CASSLGGWLHYTF. The rearrangement uses TRBV5-6 and TRBJ1-2; weak D call: TRBD1 (6 bases). V lost 4 bases and J lost 10, with 17 bases in between. CDR3 length equals 13 residues. Germline V gene data show CDR1 as SGHDT and CDR2 as YYEEEE.

The V call is TRBV18, the J call TRBJ1-1; D remains ambiguous. Trimming pared 5 bases from V and 5 bases from J, leaving 15 bases between. Looked up from germline, CDR1 is KGHSH and CDR2 is LQKENI. This CDR3 comprises 14 residues. The CDR3 sequence: CASSSGPGGTEAFF. The CDR3 nucleotides are TGTGCCAGCTCATCTGGACCAGGAGGGACTGAAGCTTTCTTT.